The 16 T cell receptor beta chains below were found in one sample sequenced in a study of cytomegalovirus exposure and HLA in healthy donors. The PCR made use of 60 Vbeta and 13 Jbeta primers. Method: immunoSEQ multiplex PCR; TCRdb's copy keeps in-frame clones and lacks some. The sample lists 130,000 or so clones; more than 75% were seen once. Input material: PBMCs. These receptor sequences come from a man aged 18 to 29 in good health and CMV-seronegative.

This sequence joins TRBV18 and TRBJ1-1; no clear D. The CDR3 totals 12 residues. Germline assignment: CDR1 KGHSH and CDR2 LQKENI. Trimming cost V 5 bases and J 5 bases, with 9 bases left between them. CDR3 nucleotide sequence: TGTGCCAGCTCAGTTGAGGGAACTGAAGCTTTCTTT. This codes for CASSVEGTEAFF.

The genes are TRBV7-8 and TRBJ2-5, with 11 bases aligning to TRBD1. The CDR3 spans 14 residues. Germline V CDR1 and CDR2: SGHVS, FQNEAQ. V was clipped by 5 bases and J by 5 bases; unmatched bases: 4. The CDR3 here is CASSRGTGGETQYF. For the CDR3, the DNA is TGTGCCAGCAGCCGAGGGACAGGGGGGGAGACCCAGTACTTC.

The gene calls are TRBV7-2 and TRBJ1-5, with unresolved D. This CDR3 comprises 15 residues. V was pared by 0 bases and J by 2 bases, with 8 bases between. Germline V gene data show CDR1 as SGHTA and CDR2 as FQGNSA. The CDR3 sequence: CASSLAHGGNQPQHF. The CDR3 DNA is TGTGCCAGCAGCTTAGCGCACGGAGGCAATCAGCCCCAGCATTTT. Together with reference TRBV7-2 and TRBJ1-5, the CDR3 gives the full variable domain: GAGVSQSPSNKVTEKGKDVELRCDPISGHTALYWYRQSLGQGLEFLIYFQGNSAPDKSGLPSDRFSAERTGGSVSTLTIQRTQQEDSAVYLCASSLAHGGNQPQHFGDGTRLSIL.

This sequence joins TRBV6-6 and TRBJ2-7; 9 nucleotides line up with TRBD2. Germline lookup yields CDR1 MNHNY and CDR2 SVGAGI (reference sequence). The ends lost 5 bases at V and 1 base at J; junction bases unmatched: 6. The length of the CDR3 is 15 residues. The CDR3 DNA sequence: TGTGCCAGCAGTCCTCTAGCGGGGAGGTCCTACGAGCAGTACTTC. Protein sequence: CASSPLAGRSYEQYF.

This chain connects TRBV18 to TRBJ2-1; no clear D gene. Trimming removed 0 bases at V and 0 bases at J, with 9 bases between. CDR3 size: 16 residues. Germline CDR1 KGHSH, CDR2 LQKENI. The CDR3 is CASSPPALSSYNEQFF. As DNA, the CDR3 is TGTGCCAGCTCACCACCCGCACTTAGCTCCTACAATGAGCAGTTCTTC.

The genes are TRBV25-1 and TRBJ1-1; D is possibly TRBD1 (5 bases). There are 11 residues in the CDR3. V shed 7 bases and J shed 9 bases, with 12 bases lying between them. Germline values: CDR1 MGHDK, CDR2 SYGVNS. In DNA form, the CDR3 reads TGTGCCAGCATTTTCTTGGGGCAAGCTTTCTTT. It is translated as CASIFLGQAFF.

The sample holds a few counts of this clone. This rearrangement joins TRBV5-1 to TRBJ1-2; perhaps TRBD1 as D (6 bases). This CDR3 is 15 amino acids long. Germline V gene sequence: CDR1 SGHRS, CDR2 YFSETQ. V lost 1 base and J lost 8, with 18 bases in between. The CDR3, as DNA: TGCGCCAGCAGCTTGTATAGGGGGAGTGTCAGCGGCTACACCTTC. It is translated as CASSLYRGSVSGYTF.

V is TRBV7-2 and J is TRBJ2-5, with 7 bases aligning to TRBD2. The trim removed 4 bases at V and 3 bases at J, leaving 5 bases unmatched. The CDR3 runs to 14 residues. Germline V CDR1 and CDR2: SGHTA, FQGNSA. CDR3 DNA sequence: TGTGCCAGCAGCTCCCGAGCGGGGAAAGAGACCCAGTACTTC. Protein product: CASSSRAGKETQYF.

This rearrangement joins TRBV6-4 to TRBJ1-2; 10 bases agree with TRBD1. Germline V gene data show CDR1 as MRHNA and CDR2 as SNTAGT. V lost 0 bases, J lost 8 bases, and 6 bases stayed unmatched. The CDR3 is 15 residues long. The CDR3 sequence is CASSDSGTGVEGYTF. CDR3 nucleotide sequence: TGTGCCAGCAGTGACTCCGGGACAGGGGTAGAGGGCTACACCTTC.

The chain is built from TRBV27 and TRBJ2-1; TRBD1 aligns across 9 bases. V shed 6 bases and J 2 bases; nucleotides not matched to a gene: 20. The CDR3 spans 20 residues. The germline CDR1 and CDR2 sequences are MNHEY and SMNVEV (reference sequence). The DNA of the CDR3 is TGTGCCAGCAGAAACCTGGGACAGGGAATGGGGACAGGGACCTACAATGAGCAGTTCTTC. Translating it yields CASRNLGQGMGTGTYNEQFF.

The CDR3 region has the DNA TGTGCCACTTCTCTCAGGGGGTGGGATACGCAGTATTTT. Amino acids: CATSLRGWDTQYF. The rearrangement uses TRBV15 and TRBJ2-3; TRBD1 matches at 7 bases. V lost 9 bases and J lost 6; bases outside the gene matches: 9. Germline V gives CDR1 LNHNV, CDR2 YYDKDF (reference sequence). The CDR3 is 13 amino acids.

The V and J genes are TRBV19 and TRBJ1-2, with 8 positions matching TRBD1. Germline CDR1 and CDR2: LNHDA and SQIVND (reference sequence). Trimming cost V 5 bases and J 1 base; bases outside gene matches: 9. The CDR3 has 16 residues. The CDR3 bases are TGTGCCAGTAGTTTGCCGGGACAGGAGATTAACTATGGCTACACCTTC. It specifies CASSLPGQEINYGYTF.

The chain is built from TRBV9 and TRBJ2-1; 8 nucleotides align to TRBD2. The ends lost 0 bases at V and 7 bases at J; junction bases unmatched: 18. The CDR3 has 19 residues. Germline V lookup: CDR1 SGDLS, CDR2 YYNGEE. As DNA, the CDR3 is TGTGCCAGCAGCGTAGGCCGGTCTGGGACTAGGGGGGGCCAAAATGAGCAGTTCTTC. Protein sequence: CASSVGRSGTRGGQNEQFF.

The rearrangement joins TRBV27 to TRBJ1-2; 8 bases match TRBD1. Germline loops: CDR1 MNHEY, CDR2 SMNVEV (reference sequence). V lost 6 bases to trimming and J lost 1 base; unmatched junction nucleotides: 13. The CDR3 sequence is 17 residues long. CDR3 sequence reads: CASRAPRGRGNNYGYTF. For the CDR3, the DNA is TGTGCCAGCAGGGCTCCCAGGGGGCGCGGAAATAACTATGGCTACACCTTC.

The J gene is TRBJ1-2, the V gene TRBV5-6; D gene unclear. Germline V gives CDR1 SGHDT, CDR2 YYEEEE. Trimming took 0 bases from V and 6 from J, leaving 12 bases between them. The CDR3 runs to 14 residues. Here the CDR3 DNA reads TGTGCCAGCAGCTTGGCCGTTCGGAGGAATGGCTACACCTTC. Translation gives CASSLAVRRNGYTF.

The V call is TRBV10-1, the J call TRBJ2-1; possible D gene TRBD2, 6 bases. Trimming pared 5 bases from V and 7 bases from J, leaving 21 bases between. The germline gives CDR1 WNHNN, CDR2 SYGVQD (reference sequence). The CDR3 length is 16 residues. The CDR3 region is CASSPLGRGTTNEQFF. The CDR3 region has the DNA TGCGCCAGCAGTCCTTTAGGCCGCGGGACGACTAATGAGCAGTTCTTC.